This passage covers 29 T cell receptor beta chains from one sample sequenced in a study of Ad26.COV2.S vaccination and SARS-CoV-2 variants. Produced via immunoSEQ multiplex PCR; TCRdb's table is partial and in-frame only. The profile shows approximately 300,000 clones, around 83% of them singletons. Treatment given: over 15 received Ad26.COV2.S at low or high dose, single or two shots; 5 received placebo; per-sample allocation not given. Day 63 following the first vaccine or placebo injection was when the samples were taken. Sequenced here: peripheral blood, sampled in a trial of Ad26.COV2.S vaccine versus placebo. These receptors came from a person aged 18-60 years who received the Ad26.COV2.S COVID-19 vaccine or a placebo.

The V and J genes are TRBV5-1 and TRBJ2-3, with 9 bases matching TRBD2. With V trimmed by 5 bases and J by 3 bases, 7 bases remained unmatched. The CDR3 has 15 amino acids. The germline V gene encodes CDR1 SGHRS and CDR2 YFSETQ. The CDR3 region is CASRVAGGRTDTQYF. CDR3 DNA sequence: TGCGCCAGCAGGGTGGCGGGGGGGCGGACAGATACGCAGTATTTT.

The V call is TRBV7-6, the J call TRBJ1-6; no definite D call. The CDR3 spans 13 residues. In germline, CDR1 is SGHVS, CDR2 FNYEAQ. The V end was cut by 5 bases, the J end by 8 bases, with 10 bases between. CDR3 DNA: TGTGCCAGCAGCCAAAGCAAGGATTCACCCCTCCACTTT. Translating it yields CASSQSKDSPLHF.

This clone was detected once. The V gene is TRBV5-1, the J gene TRBJ1-5; no reliable D call. Germline CDR1 is SGHRS and CDR2 is YFSETQ. Trimming stripped 0 bases from V and 4 bases from J, with 11 bases between. This CDR3 has 15 residues. The CDR3 nucleotides read TGCGCCAGCAGCTTGGAGGGCGATAAGAATCAGCCCCAGCATTTT. Protein sequence: CASSLEGDKNQPQHF.

The J gene is TRBJ1-2, the V gene TRBV5-1; D might be TRBD1 (6 bases). Germline V CDR1 and CDR2: SGHRS, YFSETQ. The CDR3 has 13 residues. V was trimmed by 4 bases and J by 8 bases, leaving 15 bases between them. The CDR3 DNA reads TGCGCCAGCAGCCCCGGACAGCCAGACGGCTACACCTTC. Translating gives CASSPGQPDGYTF.

The CDR3 nucleotides are TGCGCCAGCAGTTCTCCCGGAACAACTAATGAAAAACTGTTTTTT. Its protein is CASSSPGTTNEKLFF. The V gene is TRBV5-1, the J gene TRBJ1-4, with D unclear. The CDR3 runs to 15 residues. From germline, CDR1 is SGHRS and CDR2 YFSETQ. Trimming removed 5 bases from V and 0 bases from J, with 11 bases in between.

The chain carries TRBV6-2 or TRBV6-3 and TRBJ1-5, with TRBD1 identical over 10 bases. Trimming removed 4 bases from V and 4 bases from J; junction bases left unmatched: 4. Germline assignment: CDR1 MNHEY and CDR2 SVGEGT. This CDR3 region has 15 residues. CDR3 sequence reads: CASSFGQGGNQPQHF. The CDR3 DNA reads TGTGCCAGCAGTTTTGGACAGGGGGGGAATCAGCCCCAGCATTTT.

V is TRBV10-3 and J is TRBJ1-2; TRBD1 might be the D (6 bases). The CDR3 spans 13 residues. The germline gives CDR1 ENHRY, CDR2 SYGVKD. The V gene lost 5 bases and the J gene lost 5 bases, with 12 bases spanning the gap. The CDR3 DNA reads TGTGCCATCAGTCACAGGGAAGATTATGGCTACACCTTC. Translating it yields CAISHREDYGYTF.

V is TRBV15 and J is TRBJ1-1, with D unclear. The V end was cut by 0 bases, the J end by 5 bases, with 13 bases between. Germline V gives CDR1 LNHNV, CDR2 YYDKDF (reference sequence). This CDR3 spans 15 amino acids. CDR3 amino acids: CATSRERTYGTEAFF. CDR3 DNA: TGTGCCACCAGCAGAGAGAGGACCTATGGGACTGAAGCTTTCTTT.

V is TRBV29-1 and J is TRBJ1-6, with a possible D match to TRBD1 (5 bases). V lost 8 bases to trimming and J lost 0 bases, with 11 bases between them. The CDR3 contains 14 residues. The germline V gene has CDR1 SQVTM and CDR2 ANQGSEA. CDR3 amino acids: CSWGISSYNSPLHF. Here the CDR3 DNA reads TGCAGCTGGGGGATTAGCTCCTATAATTCACCCCTCCACTTT.

The J gene is TRBJ1-2, the V gene TRBV29-1; no reliable D call. In germline, CDR1 is SQVTM, CDR2 ANQGSEA. This CDR3 is 11 amino acids long. Trimming took 7 bases from V and 8 from J, leaving 14 bases between them. In DNA form, the CDR3 reads TGCAGCGGCCTTTGGGATCAGGGCTACACCTTC. It is translated as CSGLWDQGYTF.

This chain uses TRBV30 with TRBJ2-2; the match to TRBD1 covers 7 bases. Germline V gene data show CDR1 as GTSNPN and CDR2 as SVGIG (reference sequence). J lost 0 bases, V lost 5 bases, and 3 bases had no gene match. This CDR3 spans 14 amino acids. This chain's CDR3 is CAWATGTNTGELFF. CDR3 bases: TGTGCCTGGGCGACAGGGACGAACACCGGGGAGCTGTTTTTT.

This chain uses TRBV5-4 with TRBJ2-7; D possibly corresponds to TRBD1 (8 bases). Germline assignment: CDR1 SGHNT and CDR2 YYREEE (reference sequence). The germline V and J ends were trimmed by 3 bases and 5 bases, with 24 bases remaining between them. This CDR3 has 17 residues. The CDR3 sequence: CASSSGGTGTGVHEQYF. CDR3 sequence (DNA): TGTGCCAGCAGCTCCGGGGGGACTGGGACAGGCGTCCACGAGCAGTACTTC.

The chain combines TRBV5-8 with TRBJ2-2; D perhaps matches TRBD2 (5 bases). This CDR3 has 13 residues. Trimming stripped 4 bases from V and 4 bases from J, with 8 bases between. Germline V gene lookup returns CDR1 SGHTS and CDR2 YDEGEE. The CDR3 loop is CASSSGLTGELFF. CDR3 bases: TGTGCCAGCAGCAGCGGACTCACCGGGGAGCTGTTTTTT.

This clone was counted once. The chain uses TRBV5-1 and TRBJ2-5; 9 bases line up with TRBD2. Germline V gene lookup returns CDR1 SGHRS and CDR2 YFSETQ. Trimming at V came to 3 bases and at J to 5 bases, leaving 20 bases not matched to a gene. CDR3 length: 19 amino acids. As DNA, the CDR3 is TGCGCCAGCAGCTATCCCCTGGCGAGCGGGGGGTTCCCAACGGAGACCCAGTACTTC. This codes for CASSYPLASGGFPTETQYF.

J is TRBJ1-1 and V is TRBV18; weak D call: TRBD1 (6 bases). This CDR3 spans 17 amino acids. CDR1 KGHSH and CDR2 LQKENI come from the germline V gene. The V and J ends lost 2 bases and 0 bases respectively, with 16 bases between them. The CDR3 loop is CASSPGGAGLLNTEAFF. DNA for the CDR3: TGTGCCAGCTCACCAGGGGGCGCGGGTCTGTTGAACACTGAAGCTTTCTTT. The full variable domain, with the rest looked up from reference TRBV18 and TRBJ1-1, is NAGVMQNPRHLVRRRGQEARLRCSPMKGHSHVYWYRQLPEEGLKFMVYLQKENIIDESGMPKERFSAEFPKEGPSILRIQQVVRGDSAAYFCASSPGGAGLLNTEAFFGQGTRLTVV.

The V and J genes are TRBV11-2 and TRBJ1-2; D gene unclear. V lost 8 bases to trimming and J lost 5 bases, with 18 bases between them. The CDR3 has 14 residues. From germline, CDR1 is SGHAT and CDR2 FQNNGV. The CDR3 sequence is CASGIFTSGYGYTF. The CDR3 DNA reads as TGTGCCAGCGGCATCTTCACATCGGGGTATGGCTACACCTTC.

The gene calls are TRBV7-2 and TRBJ1-1; TRBD1 is a possible D gene (6 bases). Per the germline V gene, CDR1 is SGHTA and CDR2 is FQGNSA. Between the trimmed V and J ends, which lost 1 base and 2 bases, there was a span of 14 bases. The CDR3 runs to 16 residues. The CDR3 coding sequence is TGTGCCAGCAGCTTAGAGGGGGTTGTAATTAACACTGAAGCTTTCTTT. It is translated as CASSLEGVVINTEAFF.

The sample holds one count of this clone. The chain has TRBV5-1 and TRBJ1-1, with unresolved D. V shed 4 bases and J shed 1 base, with 11 bases lying between them. Per the germline V gene, CDR1 is SGHRS and CDR2 is YFSETQ. The CDR3 extends over 14 amino acids. CDR3 sequence reads: CASSLDGSNTEAFF. CDR3 bases: TGCGCCAGCAGCCTGGACGGATCGAACACTGAAGCTTTCTTT.

J is TRBJ1-1 and V is TRBV30; D uncertain. This CDR3 region has 16 residues. The V and J ends lost 8 bases and 1 base respectively, with 23 bases between them. Germline V gene sequence: CDR1 GTSNPN, CDR2 SVGIG (reference sequence). The CDR3: CAGITVAAVSNTEAFF. CDR3 nucleotide sequence: TGTGCCGGGATCACCGTGGCGGCAGTGTCGAACACTGAAGCTTTCTTT.

V is TRBV5-1 and J is TRBJ2-5, with a possible D match to TRBD2 (7 bases). This CDR3 contains 16 residues. Germline values: CDR1 SGHRS, CDR2 YFSETQ. V lost 1 base and J 3 bases, leaving 16 bases between the germline ends. The CDR3 region has the DNA TGCGCCAGCAGCTTGAAATTTACGGGGGGCAAAGAGACCCAGTACTTC. Residues: CASSLKFTGGKETQYF.

The rearrangement joins TRBV9 to TRBJ1-2, with a tentative D call TRBD1 (6 bases). The germline gives CDR1 SGDLS, CDR2 YYNGEE. With 5 bases removed from V and 7 bases from J, the gap between germline ends came to 12 bases. The CDR3 totals 12 residues. The CDR3 reads CASSGDNGGYTF. CDR3 bases: TGTGCCAGCAGTGGGGACAACGGTGGCTACACCTTC.

The chain carries TRBV4-3 and TRBJ1-4, with D perhaps TRBD1 (6 bases). This CDR3 is 16 amino acids long. The V end lost 0 bases, the J end lost 10 bases, and 18 bases lay between the germline ends. Germline CDR1 reads LGHNA; CDR2 reads YSLEER. This chain's CDR3 is CASSQDLPWGGGKLFF. In nucleotides, the CDR3 is TGCGCCAGCAGCCAAGACCTCCCGTGGGGGGGCGGAAAACTGTTTTTT.

CDR3 sequence: CASSQDYGSSGEILYGYTF. The CDR3 DNA sequence: TGTGCCAGCAGCCAAGATTACGGCTCTAGTGGGGAAATACTTTATGGCTACACCTTC. The chain employs TRBV3-1 (or the pseudogene TRBV3-2) and TRBJ1-2, with no clear D. Trimming left V 0 bases short and J 5 bases short, with 25 bases between. The V gene's germline CDR1 is LGHDT and CDR2 YNNKEL (reference sequence). There are 19 residues in the CDR3.

The rearrangement links TRBV3-1 (or the pseudogene TRBV3-2) to TRBJ1-1, with D possibly matching TRBD1 (5 bases). Trimming took off 1 base at V and 3 bases at J, with 9 bases between the two ends. The length of the CDR3 is 14 residues. Germline V gene data show CDR1 as LGHDT and CDR2 as YNNKEL (reference sequence). CDR3 sequence reads: CASSQAGGDTEAFF. The DNA for the CDR3 is TGTGCCAGCAGCCAAGCTGGGGGAGACACTGAAGCTTTCTTT.

The chain is built from TRBV29-1 and TRBJ2-3; D gene ambiguous. V was pared by 5 bases and J by 4 bases, with 13 bases between. Germline V gene sequence: CDR1 SQVTM, CDR2 ANQGSEA. This CDR3 has 13 residues. The CDR3 nucleotides are TGCAGCGTTCCAAGGGTGGGTGCAGATACGCAGTATTTT. Its translation is CSVPRVGADTQYF.

The table lists this clone with a count of one. The J gene is TRBJ1-2, the V gene TRBV2; unclear D gene. Germline V gives CDR1 SNHLY, CDR2 FYNNEI. The CDR3 has 14 residues. The V gene lost 4 bases and the J gene lost 7 bases, with 16 bases spanning the gap. For the CDR3, the DNA is TGTGCCAGCAGTGCGGTAGGGCGAGGTGGTGGCTACACCTTC. Protein sequence: CASSAVGRGGGYTF.

The chain links TRBV3-1 (or the pseudogene TRBV3-2) to TRBJ1-6; possible D gene TRBD1, 5 bases. With 2 bases removed from V and 14 bases from J, the gap between germline ends came to 13 bases. The CDR3 has 13 amino acids. Germline V gene sequence: CDR1 LGHDT, CDR2 YNNKEL (reference sequence). The CDR3 DNA reads as TGTGCCAGCAGCCAACGGGACCTCGGGGCCCTCCACTTT. Amino acid sequence: CASSQRDLGALHF.

V usage is TRBV4-3 and J usage is TRBJ2-1, with 11 bases identical to TRBD2. CDR1 and CDR2 from the germline V gene are LGHNA and YSLEER. This CDR3 contains 16 residues. J gave up 8 bases and V 3 bases, and 9 bases lay outside the gene matches. In DNA, the CDR3 is TGCGCCAGCAGCCAGACTTTTAGCGGGGGGGCGGATGAGCAGTTCTTC. The encoded protein is CASSQTFSGGADEQFF.

The chain links TRBV11-1 to TRBJ1-5; 10 bases fit TRBD1. Germline-derived CDR1 and CDR2 are SGHAT and FQDESV (reference sequence). The V and J ends lost 11 bases and 7 bases, in that order; junction bases with no gene match: 11. This CDR3 region has 14 residues. The CDR3 here is CAVPSGQGTQPQHF. The DNA of the CDR3 is TGTGCCGTACCATCGGGACAGGGGACCCAGCCCCAGCATTTT.